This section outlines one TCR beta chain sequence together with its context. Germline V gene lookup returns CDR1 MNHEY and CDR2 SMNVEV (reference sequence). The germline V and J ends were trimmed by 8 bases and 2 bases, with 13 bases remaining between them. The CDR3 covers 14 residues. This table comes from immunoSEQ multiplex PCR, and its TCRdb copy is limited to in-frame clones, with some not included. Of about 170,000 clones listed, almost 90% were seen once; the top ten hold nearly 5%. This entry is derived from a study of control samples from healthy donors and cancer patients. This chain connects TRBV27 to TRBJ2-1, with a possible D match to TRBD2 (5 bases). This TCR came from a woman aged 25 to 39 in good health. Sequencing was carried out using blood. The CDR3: CASGGFEAYNEQFF. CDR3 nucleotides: TGTGCCAGCGGCGGGTTTGAGGCCTACAATGAGCAGTTCTTC.